The clone carrying this T cell receptor beta chain was observed a few times. Its antigen is currently unknown. This sample was taken from a study of T-cell memory formation after mild COVID-19. Findings and limits, study-wide: Among clones contracting day 15 to 85, CD4/CD8 was balanced, whereas later expanders leaned CD4+. Researchers could not confirm that second-wave clones peaking on day 37 targeted SARS-CoV-2. A subset of responding clones appeared in pre-infection memory, suggesting cross-reactive memory joined.

Barcoded TCR alpha and TCR beta cDNA libraries with UMIs came from 5'RACE using constant-segment primers. TCRdb re-called the 5' RACE reads with MiXCR, one entry per CDR3 protein. The profile covers roughly 150,000 distinct CDR3 sequences, with roughly 24% appearing a single time and roughly a quarter taken by the ten largest. The germline V and J ends were trimmed by 0 bases and 8 bases, with 14 bases remaining between them. This CDR3 region has 15 residues. Germline assignment: CDR1 LGHDT and CDR2 YNNKEL (reference sequence). Sequencing input: PBMCs or a T cell subset sorted from them (not recorded which). This receptor was identified in an adult woman who had mild COVID-19 (a few samples of this study predate the infection). Cell type and time point are not known. This chain connects TRBV3-1 to TRBJ2-1; tentatively, D is TRBD2 (6 bases). CDR3 in amino acids: CASSQDSGPVDEQFF. The CDR3 nucleotides read TGTGCCAGCAGCCAAGATAGCGGCCCGGTGGATGAGCAGTTCTTC.